What follows is one T cell receptor (beta chain) and its context. The data derive from a study of T-cell memory formation after mild COVID-19. TCRdb re-derived calls from the 5' RACE reads in MiXCR, one entry per CDR3 protein. The table has about 430,000 distinct CDR3 sequences, more than 15% seen once. CDR3 length: 17 residues. The V gene end was trimmed by 9 bases and the J gene end by 2 bases; junction bases not matched to a gene: 11. Germline loops: CDR1 LNHDA, CDR2 SQIVND (reference sequence). This chain connects TRBV19 to TRBJ2-6; 9 bases match TRBD1. Sequenced: PBMCs or a T cell subset sorted from them (not recorded which). This receptor was obtained from a man aged 18 to 30 who had mild COVID-19 (a few samples of this study predate the infection). Cell type and time point are not known. CDR3 in DNA: TGTGCCAGCTCCCCCCGGACAGGGGTCGCTGGGGCCAACGTCCTGACTTTC. Residues: CASSPRTGVAGANVLTF.